The 19 T cell receptor beta chains below come from one sample, sequenced in a study of blood T cell repertoires in COVID-19. TCRdb's table, derived via immunoSEQ multiplex PCR, lists solely in-frame clones and lacks some. Seen here are around 310,000 clones, approximately 87% observed once, and the top ten hold roughly 4.1%. Sample: peripheral blood. The receptors here all came from a woman in her forties or fifties with active or convalescent COVID-19.

V gene TRBV27 combines with J gene TRBJ1-6; D is uncertain. This CDR3 comprises 14 residues. Trimming removed 6 bases from V and 9 bases from J, with 15 bases in between. The V gene's germline CDR1 is MNHEY and CDR2 SMNVEV (reference sequence). The CDR3 DNA is TGTGCCAGCAGGCCCAGGCCGGGATCTTCACCCCTCCACTTT. Its translation: CASRPRPGSSPLHF.

The chain links TRBV13 to TRBJ1-1, with TRBD1 identical over 9 bases. Germline loops: CDR1 PRHDT, CDR2 FYEKMQ (reference sequence). V was clipped by 5 bases and J by 5 bases; unmatched bases: 12. This CDR3 region has 16 residues. CDR3 sequence (DNA): TGTGCCAGCAGCCCGACAGGGGGATTTCGTAGGACTGAAGCTTTCTTT. It codes for CASSPTGGFRRTEAFF.

The rearrangement joins TRBV6-5 to TRBJ1-1; D is unclear. Germline loops: CDR1 MNHEY, CDR2 SVGAGI. The CDR3 spans 12 residues. V was trimmed by 7 bases and J by 6 bases, leaving 12 bases between them. The CDR3 DNA reads as TGTGCCAGCACCTTTACGAGGGCTGAAGCTTTCTTT. It specifies CASTFTRAEAFF.

The J gene is TRBJ2-1, the V gene TRBV5-1; 7 bases match TRBD1. The CDR3 totals 13 residues. CDR1 SGHRS and CDR2 YFSETQ come from the germline V gene. V trimming: 7 bases; J trimming: 8 bases; junction bases outside the gene matches: 9. The CDR3 region has the DNA TGCGCCAGCTCTCAAAATAGGGGGCATGAGCAGTTCTTC. Residues: CASSQNRGHEQFF.

The chain joins TRBV5-8 to TRBJ1-4; the D gene is possibly TRBD1 (5 bases). This CDR3 is built from 15 residues. Deletions cut 6 bases from V and 4 bases from J, with 16 bases between. Germline CDR1 SGHTS, CDR2 YDEGEE. CDR3: CASTSEGRFNEKLFF. Written as DNA, the CDR3 is TGTGCCAGCACCTCGGAGGGACGATTTAATGAAAAACTGTTTTTT. Together with reference TRBV5-8 and TRBJ1-4, the CDR3 gives the full variable domain: EAGVTQSPTHLIKTRGQQATLRCSPISGHTSVYWYQQALGLGLQFLLWYDEGEERNRGNFPPRFSGRQFPNYSSELNVNALELEDSALYLCASTSEGRFNEKLFFGSGTQLSVL.

The chain is built from TRBV27 and TRBJ2-1; 9 positions agree with TRBD2. Germline V CDR1 and CDR2: MNHEY, SMNVEV (reference sequence). The CDR3 contains 13 residues. V trimming: 9 bases; J trimming: 3 bases; junction bases outside the gene matches: 3. The CDR3 region is CASRTSVYNEQFF. CDR3 sequence (DNA): TGTGCCAGTCGGACTAGCGTCTACAATGAGCAGTTCTTC.

The V gene is TRBV19, the J gene TRBJ2-7, with 9 bases matching TRBD1. This CDR3 has 14 residues. Germline CDR1 LNHDA, CDR2 SQIVND (reference sequence). After removal of 5 bases from V and 4 bases from J, the junction contained 6 bases not matched to a gene. Here the CDR3 DNA reads TGTGCCAGTAGTGTCCGGGACAGGGATTACGAGCAGTACTTC. Protein product: CASSVRDRDYEQYF.

V gene TRBV29-1 combines with J gene TRBJ2-7; 9 nucleotides line up with TRBD2. The CDR3 runs 14 residues. Germline lookup yields CDR1 SQVTM and CDR2 ANQGSEA. V shed 4 bases, J shed 3 bases, and the junction held 7 bases outside the gene matches. The CDR3 DNA is TGCAGCGTTGGACGGGCGGGGGGGTACTACGAGCAGTACTTC. Protein sequence: CSVGRAGGYYEQYF.

The gene calls are TRBV7-9 and TRBJ2-2; D remains unclear. Germline CDR1 reads SEHNR; CDR2 reads FQNEAQ (reference sequence). The V and J ends lost 3 bases and 5 bases respectively, with 10 bases between them. The CDR3 runs to 14 residues. The CDR3 spells CASSFFVGTGELFF. For the CDR3, the DNA is TGTGCCAGCAGCTTCTTCGTCGGGACCGGGGAGCTGTTTTTT.

This clone was observed once. The genes are TRBV5-1 and TRBJ1-1; 9 nucleotides align to TRBD1. The CDR3 runs to 15 residues. Germline lookup yields CDR1 SGHRS and CDR2 YFSETQ. V dropped 4 bases and J dropped 3; count of bases not matched to a gene: 7. In DNA, the CDR3 is TGCGCCAGCAGCACCGGACAGGGGAGGGACACTGAAGCTTTCTTT. Protein sequence: CASSTGQGRDTEAFF.

The genes are TRBV5-1 and TRBJ2-7; the match to TRBD2 covers 12 bases. CDR1 is SGHRS, CDR2 YFSETQ, per germline. This CDR3 comprises 15 residues. The trim removed 4 bases at V and 5 bases at J, leaving 7 bases unmatched. CDR3 in amino acids: CASSPGTSGFHEQYF. CDR3 nucleotides: TGCGCCAGCAGCCCTGGGACTAGCGGGTTCCACGAGCAGTACTTC.

The chain links TRBV23-1 to TRBJ2-2; D might be TRBD2 (6 bases). TRBV23-1 is given ORF status, its function remaining uncertain. The V end lost 0 bases, the J end lost 0 bases, and 17 bases lay between the germline ends. This CDR3 comprises 19 residues. This CDR3 reads CASSQSGLGGRSNTGELFF. The CDR3 DNA reads TGCGCCAGCAGTCAATCAGGACTGGGGGGACGATCGAACACCGGGGAGCTGTTTTTT.

CDR3 sequence: CASRTSGGYEQYF. CDR3 DNA: TGTGCCAGCAGGACTAGCGGGGGATACGAGCAGTACTTC. V gene TRBV12-3 or TRBV12-4 combines with J gene TRBJ2-7; 12 bases are a match to TRBD2. The CDR3 covers 13 residues. V lost 6 bases to trimming and J lost 4 bases; unmatched junction nucleotides: 1.

This clone was recorded a few times. The DNA for the CDR3 is TGTGCCAGCAGCAAGACCACCGGGACTCCCTCCGATACGCAGTATTTT. Its protein is CASSKTTGTPSDTQYF. The chain is built from TRBV7-3 and TRBJ2-3; D perhaps matches TRBD2 (6 bases). Looked up from germline, CDR1 is SGHTA and CDR2 is FQGTGA. The V end lost 5 bases, the J end lost 6 bases, and 21 bases lay between the germline ends. The CDR3 has 16 amino acids.

The genes are TRBV11-1 and TRBJ2-3, with 11 positions matching TRBD2. V shed 5 bases and J 3 bases; nucleotides not matched to a gene: 7. CDR3 length equals 16 residues. Germline CDR1 is SGHAT and CDR2 is FQDESV (reference sequence). The CDR3 region is CASSPRLAGSTDTQYF. DNA of the CDR3: TGTGCCAGCAGCCCGAGACTAGCGGGGTCGACAGATACGCAGTATTTT.

The chain carries TRBV2 and TRBJ1-3; possible D gene TRBD1, 5 bases. The CDR3 consists of 13 residues. Germline CDR1 reads SNHLY; CDR2 reads FYNNEI. Trimming cost V 6 bases and J 3 bases, with 9 bases left between them. The CDR3 DNA reads as TGTGCCAGCAGGGTTGACAGTGGAAACACCATATATTTT. It specifies CASRVDSGNTIYF.

The genes are TRBV7-2 and TRBJ1-5; D is possibly TRBD1 (6 bases). In germline, CDR1 is SGHTA, CDR2 FQGNSA. There are 15 residues in the CDR3. Trimming took 6 bases from V and 1 from J, leaving 13 bases between them. DNA for the CDR3: TGTGCCAGCAGTTACAGGGTGGGAAGCAATCAGCCCCAGCATTTT. It yields the protein CASSYRVGSNQPQHF.

This chain joins TRBV4-2 and TRBJ2-7; no reliable D call. Germline V lookup: CDR1 LGHNA, CDR2 YNFKEQ. The V end lost 3 bases, the J end lost 0 bases, and 15 bases lay between the germline ends. This CDR3 has 16 amino acids. CDR3 sequence: CASSHPLTQSSYEQYF. For the CDR3, the DNA is TGTGCCAGCAGCCACCCGCTGACACAAAGCTCCTACGAGCAGTACTTC.

The chain is built from TRBV24-1 and TRBJ2-7; 10 bases align to TRBD1. J was trimmed by 5 bases and V by 4 bases; bases with no gene match: 19. From germline, CDR1 is KGHDR and CDR2 SFDVKD. This CDR3 spans 19 amino acids. CDR3 in amino acids: CATSDLPTGGEAPPHEQYF. In DNA, the CDR3 is TGTGCCACCAGTGACCTACCGACAGGGGGCGAGGCGCCGCCCCACGAGCAGTACTTC.